Sequencing of this T cell receptor beta chain was carried out in a study of cytomegalovirus exposure and HLA in healthy donors. Study outcomes and limitations: Cytomegalovirus association was listed for approximately 160 TCR beta chains. In vitro checks showed that a few CMV-associated chains really do target CMV antigens. High sensitivity and specificity were reportedly achieved when the classifier diagnosed cytomegalovirus status. The finding came from a later analysis; first-cohort TCR clusters tended to co-occur in the 110 or so validation repertoires.

Sequenced by immunoSEQ multiplex PCR; TCRdb stores in-frame clones only, minus some. Altogether roughly 59,000 clones are present, almost 95% being singletons, with the ten largest covering 5.3%. Trimming removed 4 bases from V and 2 bases from J, with 10 bases in between. Germline CDR1 and CDR2: MNHEY and SMNVEV (reference sequence). There are 14 residues in the CDR3. With regard to this clone: Its antigen is unidentified.

The chain links TRBV27 to TRBJ2-3; the D gene is possibly TRBD1 (5 bases). The sample taken for sequencing was PBMCs. This receptor was taken from a man between 18 and 29 years old in good health and CMV-seropositive. CDR3: CASSYDRTTDTQYF. CDR3 bases: TGTGCCAGCAGTTACGACAGAACCACAGATACGCAGTATTTT.